In its sample, the clone carrying this T cell receptor beta chain was seen many times. On the basis of clinical symptoms, serum thyroxine and TRAb, thyroid ultrasound and orbital computed tomography, diagnoses were made. The CDR3 consists of 16 residues. In germline, CDR1 is SGHAT, CDR2 FQNNGV. V shed 3 bases and J 5 bases; nucleotides not matched to a gene: 6. This record belongs to a study of T cells in Graves' hyperthyroidism and ophthalmopathy. The wider study: Peripheral blood collection took place at initial diagnosis, before any treatment.

Amplification targeted TCR beta CDR3 regions from RNA transcripts. The HTBI primer set drove a first-round RT-PCR of the TCR CDR3. TCRdb recomputed calls from the multiplex PCR reads with MiXCR, one row per CDR3 protein. This repertoire shows a few hundred thousand distinct CDR3 sequences, more than 15% found once; its top ten account for around 6.6%. V and J are TRBV11-2 and TRBJ2-1; 11 bases align to TRBD2. Sequencing was performed on blood. This receptor was taken from a woman in her twenties or thirties with Graves' hyperthyroidism. The CDR3 here is CASSLIHSGRDNEQFF. The CDR3 DNA reads TGTGCCAGCAGCTTGATACATAGCGGGAGGGACAATGAGCAGTTCTTC.